This T cell receptor (beta chain) was sequenced during a study of molecular identifiers for immune sequencing clone quantification (dated by TCRdb to 2016 to 2019). Broadly, across the study: In a replicate experiment, RNA from about 20,000 or 100,000 naive CD8 T cells was split into five aliquots, four of which were sequenced. CD8 T cells were used in a methods study to benchmark molecular-identifier clustering-based TCR repertoire sequencing (MIDCIRS) and TCR RNA copy counting.

On this clonotype itself: Which antigen it targets is not known. A much larger clone lies a single base off, so this may be a read error.

Broad study findings and their caveats: When barcode sub-clustering was not used, chimeric consensus sequences inflated TCR diversity, with chimeras reaching as high as 47%. About 3.1 recovered TCR RNA copies per cell were obtained by modeling, versus about 10 by digital PCR, implying a capture efficiency of about 30%. Identical TCR molecules sharing a barcode could cause highly expanded clone sizes to be underestimated. Even against a background of about a million naive CD8 T cells, spiked-in Jurkat TCR RNA amounting to a single cell's worth was reported to be detectable. Spiked-in Jurkat TCR RNA (roughly 10 copies' worth), which is not part of the donor repertoire, was contained in the naive libraries. In CMV-specific effector cells, clones with more than 20 RNA copies contained over 99% of molecules, whereas in naive cells such clones contained under 1% of molecules.

The CDR3 numbers 18 residues from cysteine through phenylalanine. The only DNA kept is the CDR3, 54 bases in frame from the first base. CDR1 is given as MGHRA and CDR2 as YSYEKL, both from the germline V gene. Naive CD8 T cell libraries were made from approximately 20,000 to 1,000,000 sorted cells using 10%, 30% or 50% of purified RNA. On a BD FACSAria II, naive CD8 T cells were FACS-sorted as CD8+CD4-CCR7+CD45RA+ and collected into RLT Plus buffer. To test detection sensitivity, Jurkat RNA equivalent to under 12 TCR copies was spiked into samples of about 19,000-1,000,000 naive CD8 T cells. CD8 T cells were enriched with RosetteSep CD8+ T Cell Enrichment Cocktail and Ficoll-Paque, followed by ACK red cell lysis. The library was obtained by PCR. Sequencing was carried out with a NextSeq 500. Bulk TCR libraries were made following a previously described method, with the TCR primers given in Table S5. The Qiagen AllPrep DNA/RNA kit was used to purify total RNA. Before analysis, reads from multiple sequencing runs of the same library were pooled. The published analysis was carried out like this. Reads were retained only if the reads had an exact TCR constant sequence, and the retained reads were trimmed to 150 nt and grouped according to their 12-nt molecular barcodes. Within each barcode group, reads were sub-clustered at a 15% Levenshtein threshold, and quality-weighted consensus sequences were built per RNA molecule. Non-functional sequences were excluded, and lower-count sequences lying one edit away from another sequence were also excluded. Based on fitting two negative binomial distributions, any barcode sub-cluster with under 20% of the maximum read count was discarded. Using fastp at Q25 and MiXCR, TCRdb reprocessed the public reads and kept productive beta chains. Entries that share a CDR3 protein sequence are merged under the most common genes and DNA. TCRdb's processing, not the authors' own work, is the source of the V and J calls. The sample table shows some 91,000 distinct CDR3 sequences, and 20% to 25% are seen once. The ten largest clones capture around 0.92% of the sample.

Sequencing used naive CD8+ T cells from blood, with Jurkat cell RNA spiked in. The cell subset or site label of this sample denotes: FACS-sorted CD8+CD4-CCR7+CD45RA+ naive T cells. The sequence was collected from a human donor in good health. Some libraries in this study had Jurkat cell RNA spiked in. The rearranged segments are TRBV4-1 and TRBJ1-5, and 7 bases in between align with TRBD1. The CDR3 protein is CASSQEVSGGFSNQAQHF. The DNA sequence is TGCGCCAGCAGCCAAGAAGTCTCAGGGGGATTTAGCAATCAGGCCCAGCATTTT.